Below, 20 T cell receptor beta chains from the same sample are listed, as sequenced in a study of blood T cell repertoires in COVID-19. Repertoires were generated with immunoSEQ multiplex PCR, while TCRdb's copy carries only in-frame clones and drops some. The top ten hold 8.8% of the sample, which has fewer than 300,000 clones, around nine tenths seen once. Sample: PBMCs or T cells enriched from blood (not recorded which). The receptors come from a man aged 35 to 55 who had recovered from COVID-19.

This chain joins TRBV2 and TRBJ1-1; the match to TRBD1 covers 11 bases. This CDR3 has 14 amino acids. Germline values: CDR1 SNHLY, CDR2 FYNNEI. V was pared by 5 bases and J by 2 bases, with 1 base of the junction left unmatched. The CDR3 DNA reads TGTGCCAGCAGTTGGACAGGGGGCAACACTGAAGCTTTCTTT. This gives the protein CASSWTGGNTEAFF.

This clone was seen once. V gene TRBV6-1 combines with J gene TRBJ2-7; D possibly corresponds to TRBD2 (5 bases). This CDR3 has 16 residues. Germline V gene sequence: CDR1 MNHNS, CDR2 SASEGT. The V gene lost 2 bases and the J gene lost 6 bases, with 20 bases spanning the gap. CDR3 amino acids: CASSEISNWAGTEQYF. Written as DNA, the CDR3 is TGTGCCAGCAGTGAAATCTCCAACTGGGCGGGCACCGAGCAGTACTTC.

This sequence joins TRBV3-1 (or the pseudogene TRBV3-2) and TRBJ2-5; 8 nucleotides agree with TRBD1. The CDR3 runs to 15 residues. J lost 4 bases, V lost 6 bases, and 10 bases had no gene match. Germline V gives CDR1 LGHDT, CDR2 YNNKEL (reference sequence). The DNA of the CDR3 is TGTGCCAGCAGGCGAAACAGGGGGTCGGGAGAGACCCAGTACTTC. The encoded protein is CASRRNRGSGETQYF.

The chain joins TRBV19 to TRBJ2-2, with 7 bases that match TRBD2. Germline values: CDR1 LNHDA, CDR2 SQIVND (reference sequence). The ends lost 7 bases at V and 4 bases at J; junction bases unmatched: 9. This CDR3 has 15 amino acids. The CDR3 loop reads CASMEGGLSTGELFF. The CDR3 DNA reads as TGTGCCAGTATGGAGGGAGGGCTGAGCACCGGGGAGCTGTTTTTT.

V gene TRBV19 combines with J gene TRBJ1-5; 7 positions match TRBD1. The V gene end was trimmed by 1 base and the J gene end by 2 bases; junction bases not matched to a gene: 5. This CDR3 has 16 residues. The germline V gene encodes CDR1 LNHDA and CDR2 SQIVND (reference sequence). The CDR3 DNA reads as TGTGCCAGTAGTATAGTAGGGGGCCAAGGCAATCAGCCCCAGCATTTT. This sequence encodes CASSIVGGQGNQPQHF. The full variable domain, with the rest looked up from reference TRBV19 and TRBJ1-5, is DGGITQSPKYLFRKEGQNVTLSCEQNLNHDAMYWYRQDPGQGLRLIYYSQIVNDFQKGDIAEGYSVSREKKESFPLTVTSAQKNPTAFYLCASSIVGGQGNQPQHFGDGTRLSIL.

The chain uses TRBV7-2 and TRBJ2-1; 8 bases map to TRBD2. This CDR3 has 15 residues. In germline, CDR1 is SGHTA, CDR2 FQGNSA. V lost 7 bases to trimming and J lost 0 bases; unmatched junction nucleotides: 5. CDR3 DNA: TGTGCCAGCAACCCCACTAGCGGCTCCTACAATGAGCAGTTCTTC. Protein product: CASNPTSGSYNEQFF.

The V call is TRBV29-1, the J call TRBJ2-1, with 10 bases identical to TRBD2. This CDR3 has 16 residues. V lost 4 bases to trimming and J lost 5 bases; unmatched junction nucleotides: 11. The germline gives CDR1 SQVTM, CDR2 ANQGSEA. CDR3 residues: CSVGRRRTSGNNEQFF. The CDR3 DNA sequence: TGCAGCGTTGGGCGTCGCCGGACTAGCGGCAACAATGAGCAGTTCTTC.

V gene TRBV18 combines with J gene TRBJ2-5; 9 nucleotides match TRBD1. The CDR3 sequence is 15 residues long. Germline trimming cut 2 bases from V and 1 base from J; bases unmatched to any gene: 2. CDR1 is KGHSH and CDR2 is LQKENI in the germline V gene. CDR3 nucleotide sequence: TGTGCCAGCTCACCAGGGACAGGGACCCAAGAGACCCAGTACTTC. This codes for CASSPGTGTQETQYF.

The V gene is TRBV5-1, the J gene TRBJ2-7; TRBD1 agrees at 7 bases. Trimming at V came to 5 bases and at J to 4 bases, leaving 12 bases not matched to a gene. Germline CDR1 reads SGHRS; CDR2 reads YFSETQ. The CDR3 length is 15 residues. The chain's CDR3 is CASSPSLGQAYEQYF. In DNA form, the CDR3 reads TGCGCCAGCAGTCCGTCCCTAGGACAGGCGTACGAGCAGTACTTC.

The chain links TRBV7-2 to TRBJ2-5; D is undetermined. Per the germline V gene, CDR1 is SGHTA and CDR2 is FQGNSA. The V and J ends lost 5 bases and 1 base respectively, with 20 bases between them. This CDR3 has 17 residues. CDR3 in amino acids: CASSSLGPSSGQETQYF. CDR3 in DNA: TGTGCCAGCAGCAGCTTAGGCCCCTCGTCAGGCCAAGAGACCCAGTACTTC.

The chain combines TRBV12-3 or TRBV12-4 with TRBJ1-2; D unclear. This CDR3 spans 13 amino acids. Trimming took off 5 bases at V and 8 bases at J, with 15 bases between the two ends. The CDR3 here is CASSPGPAWGYTF. In DNA, the CDR3 is TGTGCCAGCAGTCCAGGCCCTGCTTGGGGCTACACCTTC.

The rearrangement joins TRBV27 to TRBJ2-7; TRBD2 might be the D (5 bases). V was cut by 3 bases and J by 0 bases, with 21 bases left in between. CDR1 MNHEY and CDR2 SMNVEV come from the germline V gene (reference sequence). The CDR3 is 18 amino acids. The chain's CDR3 is CASSFTPPGSTSSYEQYF. The CDR3 DNA sequence: TGTGCCAGCAGTTTTACTCCCCCGGGAAGCACGAGCTCCTACGAGCAGTACTTC.

The chain carries TRBV5-1 and TRBJ1-2, with a possible D match to TRBD1 (5 bases). The germline gives CDR1 SGHRS, CDR2 YFSETQ. Trimming removed 2 bases from V and 7 bases from J, with 12 bases in between. The CDR3 sequence is 13 residues long. This CDR3 reads CASSFQGGGGYTF. The CDR3 DNA reads TGCGCCAGCAGCTTTCAGGGTGGCGGTGGCTACACCTTC. Full variable domain (remainder filled in from reference TRBV5-1 and TRBJ1-2): KAGVTQTPRYLIKTRGQQVTLSCSPISGHRSVSWYQQTPGQGLQFLFEYFSETQRNKGNFPGRFSGRQFSNSRSEMNVSTLELGDSALYLCASSFQGGGGYTFGSGTRLTVV.

This clone was found once. The rearrangement joins TRBV7-2 to TRBJ1-5; perhaps TRBD1 as D (6 bases). In germline, CDR1 is SGHTA, CDR2 FQGNSA. Between the trimmed V and J ends, which lost 5 bases and 5 bases, there was a span of 10 bases. The CDR3 sequence is 13 residues long. The CDR3 region is CASSANRDQPQHF. The CDR3 nucleotides read TGTGCCAGCAGCGCGAACAGGGATCAGCCCCAGCATTTT.

Written as DNA, the CDR3 is TGTGCCAGCAGCTTAGCCCCGGGACAGGGCGGGTCCTACGAGCAGTACTTC. The encoded protein is CASSLAPGQGGSYEQYF. The chain has TRBV11-2 and TRBJ2-7, with 9 bases that match TRBD1. The CDR3 is 17 amino acids. V shed 1 base and J 1 base; nucleotides not matched to a gene: 8. Looked up from germline, CDR1 is SGHAT and CDR2 is FQNNGV.

V gene TRBV2 combines with J gene TRBJ2-2; D unclear. The CDR3 has 14 amino acids. V lost 8 bases and J 3 bases, leaving 13 bases between the germline ends. Germline V gene sequence: CDR1 SNHLY, CDR2 FYNNEI. The chain's CDR3 is CASETGGYTGELFF. DNA for the CDR3: TGTGCCAGCGAGACGGGTGGCTACACCGGGGAGCTGTTTTTT. The entire variable domain, with the rest obtained from reference TRBV2 and TRBJ2-2, is as follows: EPEVTQTPSHQVTQMGQEVILRCVPISNHLYFYWYRQILGQKVEFLVSFYNNEISEKSEIFDDQFSVERPDGSNFTLKIRSTKLEDSAMYFCASETGGYTGELFFGEGSRLTVL.

This clone was observed once. The J gene is TRBJ1-3, the V gene TRBV9; tentatively, D is TRBD1 (6 bases). The CDR3 totals 14 residues. Germline V gives CDR1 SGDLS, CDR2 YYNGEE. Trimming took 2 bases from V and 2 from J, leaving 8 bases between them. The CDR3 region has the DNA TGTGCCAGCAGCGTCCAGGGGACTGGAAACACCATATATTTT. This translates into CASSVQGTGNTIYF.

The chain has TRBV3-1 (or the pseudogene TRBV3-2) and TRBJ2-7, with D unclear. This CDR3 has 13 residues. CDR1 LGHDT and CDR2 YNNKEL come from the germline V gene (reference sequence). Trimming removed 1 base at V and 3 bases at J, with 7 bases between. The CDR3 bases are TGTGCCAGCAGCCAAGGGTACGGCTACGAGCAGTACTTC. Its translation: CASSQGYGYEQYF.

The rearrangement links TRBV18 to TRBJ1-1; TRBD1 might be the D (6 bases). CDR1 is KGHSH, CDR2 LQKENI, per germline. The CDR3 is 15 residues long. The germline V and J ends were trimmed by 5 bases and 0 bases, with 13 bases remaining between them. The CDR3 spells CASSSNRDVNTEAFF. The DNA for the CDR3 is TGTGCCAGCTCATCAAACAGGGACGTGAACACTGAAGCTTTCTTT.

The chain has TRBV4-3 and TRBJ2-3; 9 bases fit TRBD2. The CDR3 has 17 residues. Per the germline V gene, CDR1 is LGHNA and CDR2 is YSLEER. Unmatched junction bases numbered 6, after V lost 0 bases and J lost 2 bases. The CDR3 sequence is CASSQDRAGGITDTQYF. The CDR3 nucleotides read TGCGCCAGCAGCCAAGATAGGGCGGGAGGGATCACAGATACGCAGTATTTT.